This TCR beta chain was sequenced for a study of blood T cell repertoires in COVID-19. Study-wide background: Sites in the United States, Italy and Spain provided acute and convalescent COVID-19 samples. In each case, the material was cDNA or gDNA derived from T cells, B-cell-depleted T cells, or PBMCs.

Authors' analysis steps: Estimated nucleated cell counts came from reference gene primer amplification. Some clones are missing from TCRdb's copy, which holds only in-frame ones; the method was immunoSEQ multiplex PCR. That table gives V, J and clone size, and the DNA gave D and trimming. Here the sample spans hundreds of thousands of clones, 70% to 90% being singletons. There are a few counts of this clone. The V gene lost 6 bases and the J gene lost 1 base, with 18 bases spanning the gap. The CDR3 has 16 residues. CDR1 and CDR2 from the germline V gene are SGHVS and FQNEAQ. Sequenced input: peripheral blood. This receptor was identified in a man aged 35 to 55 with acute or convalescent COVID-19. The chain joins TRBV7-8 to TRBJ1-2, with D maybe TRBD1 (6 bases). For the CDR3, the DNA is TGTGCCAGCAGTACACTAACAGGGCCCGTTAACTATGGCTACACCTTC. This gives the protein CASSTLTGPVNYGYTF.